This T cell receptor beta chain derives from a study of identical twins. In TCRdb, the 5' RACE reads were re-called with MiXCR into one record per CDR3 protein. The sample shows 1.5 million to 2 million distinct CDR3 sequences, 32% of them seen only once. The CDR3 runs to 13 residues. In germline, CDR1 is SGHAT, CDR2 FQNNGV. The V gene lost 3 bases and the J gene lost 11 bases, with 16 bases spanning the gap. This sequence originates from a newborn girl in good health. J is TRBJ2-5 and V is TRBV11-2; D not certain. The sequencing input was cord blood. CDR3 loop: CASSLFRSNEQYF. The CDR3 region has the DNA TGTGCCAGCAGCTTGTTCCGGAGCAATGAGCAGTACTTC.